These 8 T cell receptor beta chains originate from one sample sequenced in a study of STAT3 mutations in large granular lymphocyte leukemia. Points from the study as a whole: Every T-LGLL patient had at least one immunodominant TCRbeta clonotype.

The data were produced by immunoSEQ multiplex PCR, yet TCRdb's version contains in-frame clones alone and is incomplete. The table records 25,000 to 30,000 clones, roughly 80% of them present only once. These TCRs are of unknown antigen specificity. Sequenced: peripheral blood mononuclear cells. Receptor source: a woman in her 50s with T-cell large granular lymphocyte leukemia. Some clones in this sample may be carry-over from other donors' samples.

The chain is built from TRBV25-1 and TRBJ1-1; no firm D call. CDR1 is MGHDK, CDR2 SYGVNS, per germline. Deletions cut 7 bases from V and 1 base from J, with 10 bases between. This CDR3 is 13 amino acids long. The CDR3 bases are TGTGCCAGCACTACACTACAGAACACTGAAGCTTTCTTT. Translated, it gives CASTTLQNTEAFF.

The V call is TRBV7-9, the J call TRBJ2-1, with D possibly being TRBD2 (5 bases). Germline CDR1 reads SEHNR; CDR2 reads FQNEAQ (reference sequence). The CDR3 length is 15 residues. Trimming shortened V by 2 bases and J by 7 bases, and 15 bases separated the two germline ends. The CDR3 region is CASSLTIGVLNEQFF. The CDR3 DNA sequence: TGTGCCAGCAGCTTAACGATCGGGGTTTTGAATGAGCAGTTCTTC. Full variable domain (rest looked up from reference TRBV7-9 and TRBJ2-1): DTGVSQNPRHKITKRGQNVTFRCDPISEHNRLYWYRQTLGQGPEFLTYFQNEAQLEKSRLLSDRFSAERPKGSFSTLEIQRTEQGDSAMYLCASSLTIGVLNEQFFGPGTRLTVL.

The V call is TRBV6-5, the J call TRBJ2-7; TRBD1 might be the D (5 bases). Germline V gene lookup returns CDR1 MNHEY and CDR2 SVGAGI. The CDR3 contains 15 residues. The germline V and J ends were trimmed by 0 bases and 4 bases, with 13 bases remaining between them. CDR3 nucleotide sequence: TGTGCCAGCAGTTACTCGACAGCACCCCGGTACGAGCAGTACTTC. As protein: CASSYSTAPRYEQYF.

The chain uses TRBV7-2 and TRBJ2-7; D assignment may be TRBD1 or TRBD2 (5 bases each). The CDR3 has 13 residues. Per the germline V gene, CDR1 is SGHTA and CDR2 is FQGNSA. V gave up 3 bases and J gave up 6 bases, with 12 bases separating them. CDR3 sequence: CASSFLEGREQYF. For the CDR3, the DNA is TGTGCCAGCAGCTTTCTAGAGGGGCGCGAGCAGTACTTC.

This rearrangement joins TRBV5-1 to TRBJ2-3; TRBD2 is a possible D gene (6 bases). Germline V gives CDR1 SGHRS, CDR2 YFSETQ. The CDR3 covers 17 residues. With 5 bases removed from V and 4 bases from J, the gap between germline ends came to 23 bases. The CDR3 nucleotides are TGCGCCAGCAGGCGGGCGACAGCGGGCCGGGGGTCAGATACGCAGTATTTT. It specifies CASRRATAGRGSDTQYF.

The CDR3 nucleotides are TGCAGCGTTGGTGAGGGTTGGGGTACGCAGTATTTT. Its protein is CSVGEGWGTQYF. The V call is TRBV29-1, the J call TRBJ2-3; D might be TRBD2 (5 bases). Germline CDR1 is SQVTM and CDR2 is ANQGSEA. The CDR3 has 12 residues. The V end was cut by 4 bases, the J end by 8 bases, with 13 bases between.

The chain combines TRBV28 with TRBJ1-1; no clear D. The CDR3 length is 11 residues. Trimming shortened V by 10 bases and J by 4 bases, and 10 bases separated the two germline ends. CDR1 and CDR2 (germline): MDHEN, SYDVKM. CDR3 DNA: TGTGCCATTAGGATCGGCACTGAAGCTTTCTTT. It specifies CAIRIGTEAFF.

The sample holds a few counts of this clone. The chain links TRBV29-1 to TRBJ2-1; D might be TRBD2 (5 bases). V was pared by 7 bases and J by 3 bases, with 10 bases between. CDR1 is SQVTM, CDR2 ANQGSEA, per germline. The CDR3 spans 12 residues. This chain's CDR3 is CSALTSYNEQFF. The CDR3 DNA sequence: TGCAGCGCTCTAACTAGCTACAATGAGCAGTTCTTC.